This TCR beta chain was observed in a study of T cells in Graves' hyperthyroidism and ophthalmopathy. CDR3 size: 13 residues. Between the trimmed V and J ends, which lost 4 bases and 2 bases, there was a span of 7 bases. CDR1 and CDR2 (germline): MDHEN, SYDVKM. This clonotype was seen at least ten times. Regions amplified from RNA transcripts were the TCR beta CDR3 regions. The TCR CDR3 was amplified in a first-round RT-PCR using the HTBI primer set. One entry per CDR3 protein results from TCRdb running MiXCR on the multiplex PCR reads. The sample yields hundreds of thousands of distinct CDR3 sequences, 14% seen once.

The chain is built from TRBV28 and TRBJ2-3; D uncertain. This TCR was recovered from a woman aged 45-60 years with Graves' ophthalmopathy. Sequenced input: blood. The CDR3 DNA is TGTGCCAGCAGTTCGCCAGTCACAGATACGCAGTATTTT. Translating gives CASSSPVTDTQYF.